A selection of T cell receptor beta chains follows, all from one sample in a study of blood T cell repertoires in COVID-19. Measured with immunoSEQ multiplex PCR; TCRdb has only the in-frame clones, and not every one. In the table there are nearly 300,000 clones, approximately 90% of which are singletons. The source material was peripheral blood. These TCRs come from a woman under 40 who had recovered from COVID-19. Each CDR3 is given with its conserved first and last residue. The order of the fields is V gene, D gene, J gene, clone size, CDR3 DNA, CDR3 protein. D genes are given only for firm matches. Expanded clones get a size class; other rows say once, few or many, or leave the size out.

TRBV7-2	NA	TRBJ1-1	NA	TGTGCCAGCAGCTTAGTCTTTGGCGGGACCACTGAAGCTTTCTTT	CASSLVFGGTTEAFF
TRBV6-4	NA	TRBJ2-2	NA	TGTGCCAGCAGTTTCTCACTCACCGGGGAGCTGTTTTTT	CASSFSLTGELFF
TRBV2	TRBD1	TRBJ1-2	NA	TGTGCCAGCAGTACAGGGGTTAACTATGGCTACACCTTC	CASSTGVNYGYTF
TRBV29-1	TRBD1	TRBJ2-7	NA	TGCAGCGTTCTAGACAGGGAGTTCGCATACGAGCAGTACTTC	CSVLDREFAYEQYF
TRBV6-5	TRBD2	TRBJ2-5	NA	TGTGCCAGCAAAAGGACTAGTCCCCAAGAGACCCAGTACTTC	CASKRTSPQETQYF
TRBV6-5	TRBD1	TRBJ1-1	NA	TGTGCCAGCAGTTCAGGGGGCACTGAAGCTTTCTTT	CASSSGGTEAFF
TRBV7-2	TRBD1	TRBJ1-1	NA	TGTGCCAGCAGCCCACACCGGGACAGGAGGATTGAAGCTTTCTTT	CASSPHRDRRIEAFF
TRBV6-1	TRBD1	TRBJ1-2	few	TGTGCCAGCAGTGAAGAAATGGCGGGACAGGGCCACTATGGCTACACCTTC	CASSEEMAGQGHYGYTF
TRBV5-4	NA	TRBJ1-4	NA	TGTGCCAGCAGCTTGAGCTACGGGACTAATGAAAAACTGTTTTTT	CASSLSYGTNEKLFF
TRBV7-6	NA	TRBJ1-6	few	TGTGCCAGCAGCTTAGGGTCGGGTTCACCCCTCCACTTT	CASSLGSGSPLHF
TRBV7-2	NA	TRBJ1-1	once	TGTGCCAGCAGCTGGCCCCAGGGAAGCACTGAAGCTTTCTTT	CASSWPQGSTEAFF
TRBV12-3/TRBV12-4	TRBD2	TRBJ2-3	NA	TGTGCCAGCAGCCGACTAGCGGATACGCAGTATTTT	CASSRLADTQYF
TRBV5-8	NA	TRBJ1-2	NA	TGTGCCAGCAGCTGGGGCGGTAGGGTCCCTGTCGGCTACACCTTC	CASSWGGRVPVGYTF
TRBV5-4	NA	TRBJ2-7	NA	TGTGCCAGCAGCTTGGAGCGAGGCGAGCAGTACTTC	CASSLERGEQYF
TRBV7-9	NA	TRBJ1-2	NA	TGTGCCAGCAGCTTTAGTACGGGTTATGGCTACACCTTC	CASSFSTGYGYTF
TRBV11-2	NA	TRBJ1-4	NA	TGTGCCAGCAGTCGAACAACCGGGACTAATGAAAAACTGTTTTTT	CASSRTTGTNEKLFF
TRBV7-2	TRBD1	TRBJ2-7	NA	TGTGCCAGCAGCTTTGGACAGGGAACCTACGAGCAGTACTTC	CASSFGQGTYEQYF
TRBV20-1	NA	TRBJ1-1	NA	TGCAGTGCTAGTCGCGTGGGGGGTGAAGCTTTCTTT	CSASRVGGEAFF
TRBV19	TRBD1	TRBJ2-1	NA	TGTGCCAGTAGTCGACGAACAGGGGGAAGATACAATGAGCAGTTCTTC	CASSRRTGGRYNEQFF
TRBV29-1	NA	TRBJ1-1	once	TGCAGCGTTGTGGGGGGGAGGAACACTGAAGCTTTCTTT	CSVVGGRNTEAFF
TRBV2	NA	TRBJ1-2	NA	TGTGCCAGCTCCGACCCTCGGGGGATAGGCGGCTACACCTTC	CASSDPRGIGGYTF
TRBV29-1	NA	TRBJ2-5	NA	TGCAGTGGAGGGGAAGAGACCCAGTACTTC	CSGGEETQYF
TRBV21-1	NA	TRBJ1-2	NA	TGTGCCAGCAGCAAAGGACAGAGAAGCTATGGCTACACCTTC	CASSKGQRSYGYTF
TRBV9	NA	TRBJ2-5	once	TGTGCCAGCAGCGTGAGCGGCCAAGAGACCCAGTACTTC	CASSVSGQETQYF
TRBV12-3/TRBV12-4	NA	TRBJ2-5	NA	TGTGCCAGCAGTGAGATCCAAGAGACCCAGTACTTC	CASSEIQETQYF
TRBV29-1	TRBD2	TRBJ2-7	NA	TGCAGCGTTGGTCGTTTTGGGAGGGGATACGAGCAGTACTTC	CSVGRFGRGYEQYF
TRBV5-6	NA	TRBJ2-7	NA	TGTGCCAGCAGCTTGGCAGGGGAGTGGTTCGAGCAGTACTTC	CASSLAGEWFEQYF
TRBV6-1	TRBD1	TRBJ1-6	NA	TGTGCCAGCAGTGCCCAACAGGGGGTCGCCTATAATTCACCCCTCCACTTT	CASSAQQGVAYNSPLHF
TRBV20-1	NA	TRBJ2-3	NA	TGCAGTGCTAGTTGGGGAGAAGGGCAGTATTTT	CSASWGEGQYF
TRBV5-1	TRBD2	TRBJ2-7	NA	TGCGCCAGCAGCCAAAGGACTAGCGGAAGCTACGAGCAGTACTTC	CASSQRTSGSYEQYF
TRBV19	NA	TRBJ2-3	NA	TGTGCCAGTACCGATGGGAATCAGGGGAGGGGTACGCAGTATTTT	CASTDGNQGRGTQYF
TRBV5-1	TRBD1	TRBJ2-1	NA	TGCGCCAGCAGCTTTACAGGGGCGGACGATGAGCAGTTCTTC	CASSFTGADDEQFF
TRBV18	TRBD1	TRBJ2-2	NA	TGTGCCAGCTCCCGGGACAGGAACACCGGGGAGCTGTTTTTT	CASSRDRNTGELFF
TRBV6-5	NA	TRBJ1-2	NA	TGTGCCAGCAGTAACGGGGAGGCCCTTAACTATGGCTACACCTTC	CASSNGEALNYGYTF
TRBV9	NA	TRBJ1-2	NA	TGTGCCAGCAGCGACCCCAGGGGCTATGGCTACACCTTC	CASSDPRGYGYTF
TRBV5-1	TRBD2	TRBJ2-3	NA	TGCGCCAGCAGCTTGGTGGCTAGCGGGGGAAGCACAGATACGCAGTATTTT	CASSLVASGGSTDTQYF
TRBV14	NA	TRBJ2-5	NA	TGTGCCAGCAGCCTCCCGACTACCCAGTTCCCGACCCAGTACTTC	CASSLPTTQFPTQYF
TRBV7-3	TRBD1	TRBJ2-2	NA	TGTGCCAGCAGCGCCGACAGGGCAAGCGGGGAGCTGTTTTTT	CASSADRASGELFF
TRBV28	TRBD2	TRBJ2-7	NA	TGTGCCAGCGGGTTGTATGGGGGGGGATCCTACGAGCAGTACTTC	CASGLYGGGSYEQYF
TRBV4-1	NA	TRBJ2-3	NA	TGCGCCAGCAGCATATCACGGGGCACAGATACGCAGTATTTT	CASSISRGTDTQYF
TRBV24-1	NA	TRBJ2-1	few	TGTGCCACCAGTGATTCCGGGGTCAACTACAATGAGCAGTTCTTC	CATSDSGVNYNEQFF
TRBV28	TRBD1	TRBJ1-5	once	TGTGCCAGCAGTTACGGGACAGGGTTCTATCAGCCCCAGCATTTT	CASSYGTGFYQPQHF
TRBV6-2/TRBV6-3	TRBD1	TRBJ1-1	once	TGTGCCAGCAGTACCAGCCGACAGGGCCTCCGAACACTGAATGCTTTCTTT	CASSTSRQGLRTLNAFF
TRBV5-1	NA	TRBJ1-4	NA	TGCGCCAGCAGCTTGGACACAGGGATAAGGGGGGAAAAACTGTTTTTT	CASSLDTGIRGEKLFF
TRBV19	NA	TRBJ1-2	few	TGTGCCAGTAGTATCATAAGGGGTCATGGCTACACCTTC	CASSIIRGHGYTF
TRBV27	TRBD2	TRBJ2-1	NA	TGTGCCAGCAGTTTTCAGCCCTGGGGGGGTTACAATGAGCAGTTCTTC	CASSFQPWGGYNEQFF
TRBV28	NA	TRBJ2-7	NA	TGTGCCAGCAGTCCCGCGTGGAACCGGGACTACGAGCAGTACTTC	CASSPAWNRDYEQYF
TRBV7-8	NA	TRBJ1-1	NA	TGTGCCAGCAGCTTACAGGGAACGAACACTGAAGCTTTCTTT	CASSLQGTNTEAFF
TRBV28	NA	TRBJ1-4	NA	TGTGCCAGCAGTCCAGGCGGGATTAGTGAAAAACTGTTTTTT	CASSPGGISEKLFF
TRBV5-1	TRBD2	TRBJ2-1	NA	TGCGCCAGCAGCTTGGCCTTGGGCGGGGGGCCTTCAAATGAGCAGTTCTTC	CASSLALGGGPSNEQFF
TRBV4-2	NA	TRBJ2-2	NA	TGTGCCAGCAGCCAAGGGACTGGGCCGAACACCGGGGAGCTGTTTTTT	CASSQGTGPNTGELFF
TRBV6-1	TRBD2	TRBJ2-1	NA	TGTGCCAGCGGGGGGGATGTTTACAATGAGCAGTTCTTC	CASGGDVYNEQFF